A selection of T cell receptor beta chains follows, all from one sample in a study of blood T cell repertoires in COVID-19. Only in-frame clones appear in the TCRdb table, and some are missing; sequencing was by immunoSEQ multiplex PCR. The sample lists about 240,000 clones, 85% to 90% occurring once. Sequenced material: peripheral blood. The receptors were sampled from a woman in her seventies with active or convalescent COVID-19. Each CDR3 is given with its conserved first and last residue. Each record gives: J gene, D gene, V gene, CDR3 length, CDR3 protein, CDR3 DNA. The D gene is left open where the match is weak.

TRBJ1-4 | . | TRBV7-9 | 15 | CASSRWTAGNEKLFF | TGTGCCAGCAGCCGTTGGACTGCGGGGAATGAAAAACTGTTTTTT
TRBJ2-2 | TRBD2 | TRBV6-2/TRBV6-3 | 16 | CASSERGTANTGELFF | TGTGCCAGCAGTGAGCGGGGGACCGCGAACACCGGGGAGCTGTTTTTT
TRBJ1-2 | . | TRBV6-5 | 15 | CASSYVGQGSTGYTF | TGTGCCAGCAGTTACGTAGGGCAGGGGTCGACTGGCTACACCTTC
TRBJ2-5 | TRBD2 | TRBV10-3 | 15 | CAINDGTSLLETQYF | TGTGCCATCAACGACGGGACTAGCTTGTTGGAGACCCAGTACTTC
TRBJ1-6 | . | TRBV14 | 15 | CASSQEHNYNSPLHF | TGTGCCAGCAGCCAAGAGCACAACTATAATTCACCCCTCCACTTT
TRBJ2-2 | . | TRBV7-3 | 13 | CASSQTGPGELFF | TGTGCCAGCAGCCAAACAGGACCCGGGGAGCTGTTTTTT
TRBJ2-7 | . | TRBV4-3 | 13 | CASSQRQAYEQYF | TGCGCCAGCAGCCAACGCCAGGCTTACGAGCAGTACTTC
TRBJ1-1 | TRBD1 | TRBV19 | 15 | CASSTGAEWNTEAFF | TGTGCCAGTTCCACAGGGGCGGAATGGAACACTGAAGCTTTCTTT
TRBJ2-3 | . | TRBV9 | 14 | CASSVGGNTDTQYF | TGTGCCAGCAGCGTAGGGGGCAACACAGATACGCAGTATTTT
TRBJ2-2 | TRBD2 | TRBV2 | 13 | CASGLAAGGELFF | TGTGCCAGCGGACTAGCGGCGGGCGGGGAGCTGTTTTTT
TRBJ1-6 | . | TRBV5-5 | 16 | CASSLGGSTLGSPLHF | TGTGCCAGCAGCTTGGGGGGCAGTACTTTAGGTTCACCCCTCCACTTT
TRBJ1-1 | TRBD1 | TRBV11-2 | 13 | CASSLGQTVWGFF | TGTGCCAGCAGTCTGGGACAGACGGTATGGGGTTTCTTT
TRBJ2-1 | . | TRBV5-1 | 13 | CASHKGGFNEQFF | TGCGCCAGCCACAAGGGGGGGTTTAATGAGCAGTTCTTC
TRBJ1-6 | TRBD1 | TRBV7-3 | 15 | CASSPQGARNSPLHF | TGTGCCAGCAGCCCTCAGGGGGCGCGGAATTCACCCCTCCACTTT
TRBJ2-7 | TRBD2 | TRBV19 | 16 | CASSIGPSGATYEQYF | TGTGCCAGTAGTATCGGTCCTAGCGGGGCGACCTACGAGCAGTACTTC
TRBJ1-2 | . | TRBV9 | 15 | CASSAGQGTNYGYTF | TGTGCCAGCAGCGCGGGTCAAGGCACTAACTATGGCTACACCTTC